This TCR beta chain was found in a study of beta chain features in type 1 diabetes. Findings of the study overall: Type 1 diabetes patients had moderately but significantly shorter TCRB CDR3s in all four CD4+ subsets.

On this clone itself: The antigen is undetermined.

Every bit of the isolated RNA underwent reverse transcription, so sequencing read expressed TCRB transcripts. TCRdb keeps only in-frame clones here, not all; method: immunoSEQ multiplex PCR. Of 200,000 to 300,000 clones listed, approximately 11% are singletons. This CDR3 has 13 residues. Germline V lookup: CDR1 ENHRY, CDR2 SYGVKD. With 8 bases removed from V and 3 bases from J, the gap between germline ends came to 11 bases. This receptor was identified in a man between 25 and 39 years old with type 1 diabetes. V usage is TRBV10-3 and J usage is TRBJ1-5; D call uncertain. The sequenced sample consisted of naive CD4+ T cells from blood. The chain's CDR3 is CAIGEGSNQPQHF. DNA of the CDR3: TGTGCCATCGGAGAGGGCTCCAATCAGCCCCAGCATTTT.